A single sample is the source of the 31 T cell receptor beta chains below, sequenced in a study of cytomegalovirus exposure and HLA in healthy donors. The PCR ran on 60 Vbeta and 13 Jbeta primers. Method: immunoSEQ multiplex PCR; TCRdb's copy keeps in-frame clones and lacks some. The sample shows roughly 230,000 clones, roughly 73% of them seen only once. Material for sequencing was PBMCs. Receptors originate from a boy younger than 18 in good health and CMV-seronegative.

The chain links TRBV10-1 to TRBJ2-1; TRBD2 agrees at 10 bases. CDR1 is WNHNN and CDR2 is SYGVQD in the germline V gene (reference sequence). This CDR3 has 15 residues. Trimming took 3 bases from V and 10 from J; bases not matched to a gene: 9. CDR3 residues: CASSEFSGGPREQFF. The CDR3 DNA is TGCGCCAGCAGTGAATTTAGCGGGGGGCCCAGGGAGCAGTTCTTC.

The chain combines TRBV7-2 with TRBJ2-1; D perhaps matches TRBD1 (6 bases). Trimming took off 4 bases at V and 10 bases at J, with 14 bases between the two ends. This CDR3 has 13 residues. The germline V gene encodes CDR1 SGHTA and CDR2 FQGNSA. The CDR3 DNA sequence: TGTGCCAGCAGCTCCTGGGGACAACCGGAGCAGTTCTTC. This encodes CASSSWGQPEQFF.

The CDR3 DNA sequence: TGCGCCAGCAGCTTGGAAAGCGGGAGGGTCAATGAGCAGTTCTTC. It specifies CASSLESGRVNEQFF. The gene calls are TRBV5-1 and TRBJ2-1; 10 nucleotides agree with TRBD2. The length of the CDR3 is 15 residues. J was trimmed by 6 bases and V by 0 bases; bases with no gene match: 3. Germline V lookup: CDR1 SGHRS, CDR2 YFSETQ.

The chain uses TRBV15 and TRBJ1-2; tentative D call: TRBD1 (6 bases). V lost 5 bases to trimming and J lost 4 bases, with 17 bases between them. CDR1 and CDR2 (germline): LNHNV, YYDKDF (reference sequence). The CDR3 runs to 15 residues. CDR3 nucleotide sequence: TGTGCCACCAGCCTCGGACAGTTAGATTTCTATGGCTACACCTTC. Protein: CATSLGQLDFYGYTF.

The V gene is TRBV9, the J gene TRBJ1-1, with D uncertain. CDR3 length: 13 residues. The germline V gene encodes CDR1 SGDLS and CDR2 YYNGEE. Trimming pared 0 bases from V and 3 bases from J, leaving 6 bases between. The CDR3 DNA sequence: TGTGCCAGCAGCGTAGGCAGGCACACTGAAGCTTTCTTT. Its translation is CASSVGRHTEAFF.

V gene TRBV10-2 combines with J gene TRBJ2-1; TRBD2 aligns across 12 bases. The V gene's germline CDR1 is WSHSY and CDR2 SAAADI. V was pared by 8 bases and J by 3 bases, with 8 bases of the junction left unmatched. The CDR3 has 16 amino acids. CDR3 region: CASGGLAGTYYNEQFF. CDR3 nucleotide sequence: TGCGCCAGCGGAGGACTAGCGGGGACTTACTACAATGAGCAGTTCTTC.

Here the CDR3 DNA reads TGTGCCAGCACCATGCGCACAGCATCACCCCTCCACTTT. Its translation: CASTMRTASPLHF. V usage is TRBV6-1 and J usage is TRBJ1-6; no reliable D call. CDR1 MNHNS and CDR2 SASEGT come from the germline V gene. The CDR3 is 13 residues long. V lost 7 bases, J lost 10 bases, and 14 bases lay in between.

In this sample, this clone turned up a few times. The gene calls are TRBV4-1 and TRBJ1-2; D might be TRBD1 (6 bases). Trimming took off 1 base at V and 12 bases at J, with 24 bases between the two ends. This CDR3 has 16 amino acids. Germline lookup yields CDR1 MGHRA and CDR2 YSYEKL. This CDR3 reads CASSQAGAGAPRRDTF. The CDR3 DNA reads TGCGCCAGCAGCCAAGCCGGGGCAGGGGCCCCCCGAAGGGACACCTTC.

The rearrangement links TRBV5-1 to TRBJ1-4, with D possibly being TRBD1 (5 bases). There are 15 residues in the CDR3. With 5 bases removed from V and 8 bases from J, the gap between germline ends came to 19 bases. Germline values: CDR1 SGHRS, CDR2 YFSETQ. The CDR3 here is CASSSGAGLGEKLFF. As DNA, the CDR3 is TGCGCCAGCAGTTCGGGTGCAGGGTTGGGAGAAAAACTGTTTTTT.

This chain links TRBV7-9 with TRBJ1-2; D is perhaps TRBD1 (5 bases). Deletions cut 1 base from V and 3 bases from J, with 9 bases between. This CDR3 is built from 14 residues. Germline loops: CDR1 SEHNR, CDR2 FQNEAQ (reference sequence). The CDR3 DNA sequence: TGTGCCAGCAGCTTAGGTGGGGCTTACTATGGCTACACCTTC. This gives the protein CASSLGGAYYGYTF.

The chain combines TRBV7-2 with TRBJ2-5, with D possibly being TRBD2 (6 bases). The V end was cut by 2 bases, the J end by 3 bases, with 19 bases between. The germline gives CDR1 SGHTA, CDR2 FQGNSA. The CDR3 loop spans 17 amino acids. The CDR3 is CASSLYRLGEVEETQYF. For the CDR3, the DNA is TGTGCCAGCAGCTTATATCGTCTGGGGGAGGTCGAAGAGACCCAGTACTTC.

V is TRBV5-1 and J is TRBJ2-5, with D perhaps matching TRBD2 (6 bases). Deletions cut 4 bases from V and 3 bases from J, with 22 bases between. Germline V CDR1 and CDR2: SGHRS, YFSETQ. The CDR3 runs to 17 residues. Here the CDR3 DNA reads TGCGCCAGCAGCCACGGTAGAGCTACTAGCTGGGAAGAGACCCAGTACTTC. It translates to CASSHGRATSWEETQYF.

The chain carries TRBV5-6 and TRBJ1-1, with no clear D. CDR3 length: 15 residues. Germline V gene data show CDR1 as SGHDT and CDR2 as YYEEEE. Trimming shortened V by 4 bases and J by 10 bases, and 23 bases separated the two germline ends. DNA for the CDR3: TGTGCCAGCAGCCTTGGATCGGGATGGAACCGAATAGCTTTCTTT. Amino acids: CASSLGSGWNRIAFF.

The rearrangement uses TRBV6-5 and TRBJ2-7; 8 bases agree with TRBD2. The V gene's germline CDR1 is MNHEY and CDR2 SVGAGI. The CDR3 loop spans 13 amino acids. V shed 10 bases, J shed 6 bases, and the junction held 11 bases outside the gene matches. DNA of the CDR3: TGTGCCACCTCCCCGGGAGGGCCCCTCGAGCAGTACTTC. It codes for CATSPGGPLEQYF.

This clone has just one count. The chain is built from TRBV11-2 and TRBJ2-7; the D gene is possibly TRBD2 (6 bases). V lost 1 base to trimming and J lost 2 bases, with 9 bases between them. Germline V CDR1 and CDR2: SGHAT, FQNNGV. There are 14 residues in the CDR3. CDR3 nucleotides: TGTGCCAGCAGCTTAGTTGGGAGGCCCTACGAGCAGTACTTC. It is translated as CASSLVGRPYEQYF.

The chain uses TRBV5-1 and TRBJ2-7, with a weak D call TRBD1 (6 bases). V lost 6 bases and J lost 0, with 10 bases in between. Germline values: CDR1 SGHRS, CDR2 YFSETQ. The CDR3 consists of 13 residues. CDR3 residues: CASKRTASYEQYF. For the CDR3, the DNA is TGCGCCAGCAAACGGACAGCCTCCTACGAGCAGTACTTC.

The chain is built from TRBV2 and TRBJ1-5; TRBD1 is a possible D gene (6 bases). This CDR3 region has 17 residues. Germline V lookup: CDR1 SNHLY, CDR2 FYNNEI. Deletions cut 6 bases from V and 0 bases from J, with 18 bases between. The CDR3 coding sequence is TGTGCCAGCAGATCAAACTCGGGACAATATAGCAATCAGCCCCAGCATTTT. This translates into CASRSNSGQYSNQPQHF.

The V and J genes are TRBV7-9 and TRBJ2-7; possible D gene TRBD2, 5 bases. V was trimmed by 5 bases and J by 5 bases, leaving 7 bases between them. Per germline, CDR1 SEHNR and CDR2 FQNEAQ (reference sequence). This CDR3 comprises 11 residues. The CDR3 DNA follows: TGTGCCAGCAGCCCCGGGAACGAGCAGTACTTC. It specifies CASSPGNEQYF. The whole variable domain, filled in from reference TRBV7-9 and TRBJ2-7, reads DTGVSQNPRHKITKRGQNVTFRCDPISEHNRLYWYRQTLGQGPEFLTYFQNEAQLEKSRLLSDRFSAERPKGSFSTLEIQRTEQGDSAMYLCASSPGNEQYFGPGTRLTVT.

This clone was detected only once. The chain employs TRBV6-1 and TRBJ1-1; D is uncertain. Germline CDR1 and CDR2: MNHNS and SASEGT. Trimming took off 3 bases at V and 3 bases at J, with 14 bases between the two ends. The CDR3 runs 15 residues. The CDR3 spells CASSDFGGSDTEAFF. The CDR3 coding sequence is TGTGCCAGCAGTGATTTCGGAGGTTCGGACACTGAAGCTTTCTTT.

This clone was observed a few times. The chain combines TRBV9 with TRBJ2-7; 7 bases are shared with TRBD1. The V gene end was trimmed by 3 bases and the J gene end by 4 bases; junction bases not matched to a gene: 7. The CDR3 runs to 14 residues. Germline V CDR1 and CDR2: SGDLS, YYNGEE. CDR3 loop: CASSATDRVYEQYF. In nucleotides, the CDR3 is TGTGCCAGCAGCGCAACCGACAGGGTTTACGAGCAGTACTTC.

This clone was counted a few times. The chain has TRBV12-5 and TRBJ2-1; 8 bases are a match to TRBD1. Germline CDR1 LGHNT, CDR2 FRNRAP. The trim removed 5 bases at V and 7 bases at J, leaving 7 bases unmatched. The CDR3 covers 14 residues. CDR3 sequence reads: CASGPPGQVNEQFF. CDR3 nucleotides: TGTGCTAGTGGTCCCCCGGGACAGGTGAATGAGCAGTTCTTC.

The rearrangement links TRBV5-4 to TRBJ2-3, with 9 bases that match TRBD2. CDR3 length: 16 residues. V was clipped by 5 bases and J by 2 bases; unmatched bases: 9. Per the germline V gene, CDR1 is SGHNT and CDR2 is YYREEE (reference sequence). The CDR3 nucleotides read TGTGCCAGCAGTTTCGTAGCGGGGGACACCACAGATACGCAGTATTTT. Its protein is CASSFVAGDTTDTQYF. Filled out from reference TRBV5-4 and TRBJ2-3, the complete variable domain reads ETGVTQSPTHLIKTRGQQVTLRCSSQSGHNTVSWYQQALGQGPQFIFQYYREEENGRGNFPPRFSGLQFPNYSSELNVNALELDDSALYLCASSFVAGDTTDTQYFGPGTRLTVL.

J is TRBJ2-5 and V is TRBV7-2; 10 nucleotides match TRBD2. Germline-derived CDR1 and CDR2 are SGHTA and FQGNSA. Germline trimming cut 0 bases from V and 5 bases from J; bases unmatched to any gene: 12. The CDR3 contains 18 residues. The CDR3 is CASSLALAGGGRRETQYF. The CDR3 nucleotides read TGTGCCAGCAGCTTAGCATTAGCGGGGGGCGGCCGTAGGGAGACCCAGTACTTC.

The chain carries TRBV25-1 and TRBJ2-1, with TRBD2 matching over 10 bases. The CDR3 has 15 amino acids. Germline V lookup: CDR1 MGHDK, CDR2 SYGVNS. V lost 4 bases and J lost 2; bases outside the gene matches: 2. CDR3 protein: CASSALAGAYNEQFF. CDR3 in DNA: TGTGCCAGCAGTGCCCTAGCGGGAGCCTACAATGAGCAGTTCTTC. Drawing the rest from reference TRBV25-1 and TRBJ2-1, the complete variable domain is EADIYQTPRYLVIGTGKKITLECSQTMGHDKMYWYQQDPGMELHLIHYSYGVNSTEKGDLSSESTVSRIRTEHFPLTLESARPSHTSQYLCASSALAGAYNEQFFGPGTRLTVL.

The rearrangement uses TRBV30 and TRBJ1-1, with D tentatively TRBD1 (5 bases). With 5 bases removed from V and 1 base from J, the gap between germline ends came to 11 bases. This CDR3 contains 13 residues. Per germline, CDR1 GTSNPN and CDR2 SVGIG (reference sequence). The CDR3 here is CAWVGRPNTEAFF. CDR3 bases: TGTGCCTGGGTGGGGCGACCGAACACTGAAGCTTTCTTT.

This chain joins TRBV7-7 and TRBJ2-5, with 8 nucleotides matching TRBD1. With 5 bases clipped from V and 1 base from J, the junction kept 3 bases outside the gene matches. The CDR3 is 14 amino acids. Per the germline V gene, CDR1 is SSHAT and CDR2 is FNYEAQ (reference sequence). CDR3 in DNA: TGTGCCAGCAGCGTTACAGGGGGCCAAGAGACCCAGTACTTC. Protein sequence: CASSVTGGQETQYF.

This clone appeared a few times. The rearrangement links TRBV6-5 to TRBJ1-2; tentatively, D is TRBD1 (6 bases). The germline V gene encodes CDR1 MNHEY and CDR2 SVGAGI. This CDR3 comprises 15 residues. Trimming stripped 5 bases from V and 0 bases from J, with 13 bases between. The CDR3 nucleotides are TGTGCCAGCAGTAGGGGGGGCGAAGCTAACTATGGCTACACCTTC. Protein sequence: CASSRGGEANYGYTF.

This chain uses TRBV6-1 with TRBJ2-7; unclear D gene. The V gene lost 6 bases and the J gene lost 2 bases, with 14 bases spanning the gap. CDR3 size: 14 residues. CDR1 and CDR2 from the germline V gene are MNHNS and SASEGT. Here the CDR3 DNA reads TGTGCCAGCAGGCGCACCACGGTTGCCTACGAGCAGTACTTC. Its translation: CASRRTTVAYEQYF.

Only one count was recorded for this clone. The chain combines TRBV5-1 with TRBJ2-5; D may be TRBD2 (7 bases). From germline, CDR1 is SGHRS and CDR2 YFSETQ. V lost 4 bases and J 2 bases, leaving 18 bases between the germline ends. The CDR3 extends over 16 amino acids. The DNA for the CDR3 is TGCGCCAGCAGCCGGAATGGGGGGGCCCGACAAGAGACCCAGTACTTC. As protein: CASSRNGGARQETQYF.

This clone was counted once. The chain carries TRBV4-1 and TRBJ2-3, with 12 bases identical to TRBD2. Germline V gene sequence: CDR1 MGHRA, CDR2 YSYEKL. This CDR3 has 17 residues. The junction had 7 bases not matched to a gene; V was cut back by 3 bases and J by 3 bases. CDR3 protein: CASSQRLAGGRTDTQYF. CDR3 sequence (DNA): TGCGCCAGCAGCCAGAGGCTAGCGGGAGGGAGGACAGATACGCAGTATTTT.

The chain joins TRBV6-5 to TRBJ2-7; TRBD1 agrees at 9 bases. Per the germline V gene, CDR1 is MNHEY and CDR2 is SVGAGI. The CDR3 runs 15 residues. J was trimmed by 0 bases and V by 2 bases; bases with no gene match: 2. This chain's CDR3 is CASSYGTGLSYEQYF. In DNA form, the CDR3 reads TGTGCCAGCAGTTACGGGACAGGGCTCTCCTACGAGCAGTACTTC.